This T cell receptor beta chain was sequenced during a study of T cell responses to AZD1222 COVID-19 vaccine. Clones were sequenced by immunoSEQ multiplex PCR, and TCRdb holds only the in-frame ones, with some missing. The table has approximately 80,000 clones, about 87% seen once. General observations from the study: Only a handful of AZD1222 recipients tested seropositive at baseline. Without day 14 samples, only post-peak T cell repertoires were studied. Reportedly, nearly half the spike-specific TCRs target unmutated variant regions. White British ancestry dominated among donors, who included more females, and clonal diversity was possibly underestimated.

As to this clone: Its antigen remains unidentified.

This clonotype originated in an adult in good health. The sequencing used peripheral blood, collected on day 0 of AZD1222 vaccination.

The DNA of the CDR3 is TGTGCCAGCAGCTTGCCGACAGGGCGGTACACTGAAGCTTTCTTT. It is translated as CASSLPTGRYTEAFF. The rearrangement joins TRBV7-2 to TRBJ1-1; 7 nucleotides agree with TRBD1. V shed 3 bases and J 3 bases; nucleotides not matched to a gene: 7. From germline, CDR1 is SGHTA and CDR2 FQGNSA. The CDR3 runs 15 residues.